The 27 T cell receptor beta chains in this list originate from one sample, sequenced in a study of CD4 T cells in relation to SARS-CoV-2 and coronaviruses. These TCRs are of unknown antigen specificity. Profiling relied on immunoSEQ multiplex PCR, and the TCRdb table lists in-frame clones only, not all of them. There are roughly 30,000 clones in the sample; approximately 78% occur only once, and 20% lies in the top ten. CD4+ T cells from unexposed donors were obtained before the COVID-19 pandemic (2011-2018). Isolation of CD4+ T cells took place after approximately 11 days in culture. What was sequenced was CD4+ T cells from PBMCs, cultured in vitro. These receptors were taken from a human donor in good health.

The rearrangement uses TRBV18 and TRBJ2-3, with D uncertain. Germline V gene sequence: CDR1 KGHSH, CDR2 LQKENI. Trimming took off 2 bases at V and 2 bases at J, with 5 bases between the two ends. The CDR3 extends over 13 amino acids. The CDR3 nucleotides read TGTGCCAGCTCACCAGCCTACACAGATACGCAGTATTTT. Translated, it gives CASSPAYTDTQYF.

This clone turned up a few times. The chain is built from TRBV7-2 and TRBJ2-7; D gene ambiguous. The CDR3 extends over 13 amino acids. Germline CDR1 is SGHTA and CDR2 is FQGNSA. The V end was cut by 1 base, the J end by 3 bases, with 7 bases between. DNA of the CDR3: TGTGCCAGCAGCTTAGTACACGGCTACGAGCAGTACTTC. Translated, it gives CASSLVHGYEQYF.

This CDR3 reads CASEGGVNTGELFF. CDR3 nucleotides: TGTGCCTCCGAAGGGGGGGTGAACACCGGGGAGCTGTTTTTT. The chain joins TRBV10-3 to TRBJ2-2; perhaps TRBD2 as D (7 bases). Germline CDR1 and CDR2: ENHRY and SYGVKD. The CDR3 is made up of 14 amino acids. Between the trimmed V and J ends, which lost 11 bases and 1 base, there was a span of 14 bases.

This sequence joins TRBV19 and TRBJ1-1, with 8 nucleotides matching TRBD1. Germline assignment: CDR1 LNHDA and CDR2 SQIVND (reference sequence). This CDR3 comprises 17 residues. V gave up 5 bases and J gave up 1 base; unmatched junction bases: 12. The CDR3 sequence is CASSPGQGSRSNTEAFF. CDR3 DNA sequence: TGTGCCAGTAGTCCCGGACAGGGAAGCAGGTCGAACACTGAAGCTTTCTTT.

The CDR3 bases are TGTGCCAGCAGCTTCTCGACAGGACCTCTAGCGGGAGGGTACAATGAGCAGTTCTTC. Residues: CASSFSTGPLAGGYNEQFF. The chain has TRBV7-9 and TRBJ2-1, with 12 bases lining up with TRBD2. The CDR3 consists of 19 residues. CDR1 SEHNR and CDR2 FQNEAQ come from the germline V gene (reference sequence). The V segment lost 3 bases and the J segment 4 bases; nucleotides outside the gene matches: 13.

This sequence joins TRBV7-9 and TRBJ1-3; D is unresolved. Trimming shortened V by 5 bases and J by 2 bases, and 13 bases separated the two germline ends. The CDR3 contains 15 residues. Germline lookup yields CDR1 SEHNR and CDR2 FQNEAQ (reference sequence). In nucleotides, the CDR3 is TGTGCCAGCAGCCCGACGACAAACCCTGGAAACACCATATATTTT. Residues: CASSPTTNPGNTIYF.

The chain has TRBV3-1 (or the pseudogene TRBV3-2) and TRBJ2-3; a weak D match, TRBD2 (5 bases). The CDR3 runs 16 residues. The germline V gene has CDR1 LGHDT and CDR2 YNNKEL (reference sequence). Trimming left V 4 bases short and J 4 bases short, with 18 bases between. The CDR3 spells CASSPDGIPFPDTQYF. CDR3 nucleotides: TGTGCCAGCAGCCCAGACGGGATCCCTTTCCCAGATACGCAGTATTTT.

V usage is TRBV29-1 and J usage is TRBJ2-5; D tentatively fits TRBD1 or TRBD2 (5 bases each). The CDR3 contains 15 residues. Germline lookup yields CDR1 SQVTM and CDR2 ANQGSEA. V lost 4 bases to trimming and J lost 0 bases, with 15 bases between them. As DNA, the CDR3 is TGCAGCGTTGCCCTACGGGACGGGCACCAAGAGACCCAGTACTTC. The encoded protein is CSVALRDGHQETQYF.

CDR3 sequence: CASCLAGVADTQYF. CDR3 DNA sequence: TGTGCAAGTTGTCTAGCGGGAGTCGCAGATACGCAGTATTTT. The genes are TRBV12-2 and TRBJ2-3; the table's D call, TRBD2, was not checked against the DNA. TRBV12-2 is an annotated pseudogene. This CDR3 spans 14 amino acids.

This clone was observed a single time. This rearrangement joins TRBV4-3 to TRBJ2-7; unclear D gene. The V and J ends lost 0 bases and 0 bases respectively, with 12 bases between them. Germline V gene lookup returns CDR1 LGHNA and CDR2 YSLEER. This CDR3 has 16 amino acids. The chain's CDR3 is CASSQDSGLSSYEQYF. CDR3 in DNA: TGCGCCAGCAGCCAAGATTCGGGTTTAAGCTCCTACGAGCAGTACTTC.

The rearrangement links TRBV6-6 to TRBJ2-5; the D is unclear. The CDR3 sequence is 13 residues long. V shed 5 bases and J shed 5 bases, with 12 bases lying between them. Germline CDR1 is MNHNY and CDR2 is SVGAGI (reference sequence). DNA for the CDR3: TGTGCCAGCAGTGGACCGGATGGGGAGACCCAGTACTTC. It is translated as CASSGPDGETQYF.

The chain uses TRBV11-2 and TRBJ1-3; D call uncertain. Germline CDR1 is SGHAT and CDR2 is FQNNGV. Trimming left V 5 bases short and J 7 bases short, with 12 bases between. The CDR3 runs to 13 residues. This CDR3 is CASSPTGSNTIYF. The CDR3 nucleotides read TGTGCCAGCAGCCCGACGGGGAGCAACACCATATATTTT.

This chain connects TRBV6-5 to TRBJ1-2; 10 bases fit TRBD1. Germline CDR1 reads MNHEY; CDR2 reads SVGAGI. J lost 10 bases, V lost 3 bases, and 11 bases had no gene match. This CDR3 comprises 15 residues. CDR3 residues: CASSYPTGGFGDYTF. In DNA, the CDR3 is TGTGCCAGCAGTTATCCGACAGGGGGCTTCGGGGACTACACCTTC.

The gene calls are TRBV28 and TRBJ2-7, with TRBD1 matching over 10 bases. V shed 4 bases and J 4 bases; nucleotides not matched to a gene: 10. Per the germline V gene, CDR1 is MDHEN and CDR2 is SYDVKM. The CDR3 runs to 16 residues. CDR3 region: CASSSSGTGVLYEQYF. The CDR3 region has the DNA TGTGCCAGCAGTTCATCCGGGACAGGGGTCCTATACGAGCAGTACTTC.

The chain couples TRBV10-1 to TRBJ1-1; D is possibly TRBD1 (5 bases). The ends were cut back, 4 bases at V and 5 bases at J, with 23 bases in the middle. Germline V gene lookup returns CDR1 WNHNN and CDR2 SYGVQD (reference sequence). The CDR3 spans 17 residues. CDR3 in DNA: TGCGCCAGCAGTGGGACGGGTGTGCGACAGAAAGTGACTGAAGCTTTCTTT. Protein product: CASSGTGVRQKVTEAFF.

The chain couples TRBV3-1 (or the pseudogene TRBV3-2) to TRBJ1-6; D is possibly TRBD1 (6 bases). The length of the CDR3 is 14 residues. Germline V gene sequence: CDR1 LGHDT, CDR2 YNNKEL (reference sequence). Trimming shortened V by 4 bases and J by 11 bases, and 15 bases separated the two germline ends. CDR3 protein: CASSLDWGPTPLHF. CDR3 nucleotide sequence: TGTGCCAGCAGCCTGGACTGGGGGCCTACACCCCTCCACTTT.

The chain joins TRBV6-5 to TRBJ2-7; D is ambiguous. Trimming left V 4 bases short and J 0 bases short, with 10 bases between. Germline V gene lookup returns CDR1 MNHEY and CDR2 SVGAGI. The CDR3 runs 14 residues. CDR3 region: CASSSDGSSYEQYF. The DNA for the CDR3 is TGTGCCAGCAGTTCGGACGGCAGCTCCTACGAGCAGTACTTC.

The V gene is TRBV2, the J gene TRBJ2-1; TRBD2 aligns across 7 bases. The CDR3 has 12 amino acids. V trimming: 8 bases; J trimming: 15 bases; junction bases outside the gene matches: 13. Germline V gene data show CDR1 as SNHLY and CDR2 as FYNNEI. The CDR3 loop reads CASQTPGLVLFF. Here the CDR3 DNA reads TGTGCCAGCCAGACCCCCGGACTAGTGCTGTTCTTC.

The genes are TRBV6-5 and TRBJ2-7, with TRBD1 matching over 9 bases. Per germline, CDR1 MNHEY and CDR2 SVGAGI. V gave up 4 bases and J gave up 0 bases; unmatched junction bases: 4. CDR3 length: 15 amino acids. CDR3 nucleotide sequence: TGTGCCAGCAGTTCCGGGACAGGGAGCTCCTACGAGCAGTACTTC. Translation: CASSSGTGSSYEQYF.

This clone was recorded a few times. J is TRBJ2-2 and V is TRBV3-1 (or the pseudogene TRBV3-2); 13 bases align to TRBD2. The CDR3 consists of 15 residues. The V segment lost 5 bases and the J segment 8 bases; nucleotides outside the gene matches: 5. Germline CDR1 and CDR2: LGHDT and YNNKEL (reference sequence). The CDR3 is CASSSRTSGRGELFF. In DNA form, the CDR3 reads TGTGCCAGCAGCTCAAGGACTAGCGGGAGAGGGGAGCTGTTTTTT.

V gene TRBV29-1 combines with J gene TRBJ1-1, with unresolved D. This CDR3 has 12 residues. V shed 7 bases and J shed 5 bases, with 14 bases lying between them. Germline V gene data show CDR1 as SQVTM and CDR2 as ANQGSEA. The CDR3 loop reads CSGIEGGTEAFF. The CDR3 bases are TGCAGCGGGATTGAGGGTGGGACTGAAGCTTTCTTT.

The V and J genes are TRBV10-3 and TRBJ1-2, with 7 bases identical to TRBD1. Germline CDR1 and CDR2: ENHRY and SYGVKD. This CDR3 contains 16 residues. After removal of 2 bases from V and 4 bases from J, the junction contained 10 bases not matched to a gene. CDR3 DNA sequence: TGTGCCATCAGTGAGCCCCGACAGGGAGGGTCCTATGGCTACACCTTC. Its translation is CAISEPRQGGSYGYTF.

V and J are TRBV7-9 and TRBJ2-7, with TRBD2 matching 7 bases. The CDR3 is 15 residues long. In germline, CDR1 is SEHNR, CDR2 FQNEAQ (reference sequence). The J segment lost 0 bases and the V segment lost 5 bases, leaving 7 bases of the junction unmatched. This chain's CDR3 is CASSTGLPGSYEQYF. The CDR3 nucleotides are TGTGCCAGCAGCACGGGACTACCGGGCTCCTACGAGCAGTACTTC.

With regard to this clone: The junction shows a germline mismatch at one end, possibly a read error. The V call is TRBV7-7, the J call TRBJ2-5; D unresolved. CDR1 SSHAT and CDR2 FNYEAQ come from the germline V gene (reference sequence). The CDR3 contains 14 residues. This chain's CDR3 is CASSLGPGQETQYF. The CDR3, as DNA: TGTGCTAGCAGCTTAGGTCCGGGCCAAGAGACCCAGTACTTC.

V is TRBV7-2 and J is TRBJ2-1; 9 bases match TRBD2. The CDR3 spans 16 residues. The V and J ends lost 2 bases and 4 bases, in that order; junction bases with no gene match: 6. Germline CDR1 reads SGHTA; CDR2 reads FQGNSA. Here the CDR3 DNA reads TGTGCCAGCAGCTTAATGGGACTAGCTAGATACAATGAGCAGTTCTTC. The encoded protein is CASSLMGLARYNEQFF.

V and J are TRBV7-2 and TRBJ2-5; no definite D call. Per the germline V gene, CDR1 is SGHTA and CDR2 is FQGNSA. CDR3 size: 14 residues. Trimming pared 1 base from V and 5 bases from J, leaving 11 bases between. CDR3 loop: CASSLVDSAETQYF. The CDR3 DNA sequence: TGTGCCAGCAGCTTAGTAGACTCCGCGGAGACCCAGTACTTC.

V and J are TRBV5-1 and TRBJ1-6; possible D gene TRBD1, 5 bases. This CDR3 comprises 15 residues. Trimming removed 5 bases at V and 5 bases at J, with 14 bases between. CDR1 is SGHRS and CDR2 is YFSETQ in the germline V gene. Here the CDR3 DNA reads TGCGCCAGCAGTCCGGGGCCGGGGAATAATTCACCCCTCCACTTT. Encoded protein: CASSPGPGNNSPLHF.